A selection of T cell receptor beta chains follows, all from one sample in a study of CD4 T cells in relation to SARS-CoV-2 and coronaviruses. Their cognate antigens are unknown. Here immunoSEQ multiplex PCR was the method, and the copy in TCRdb shows in-frame clones only, minus some. The sample records some 30,000 clones, about three quarters being singletons. Sequenced material: CD4+ T cells from PBMCs, cultured in vitro. These receptors were collected from a human donor in good health. Both conserved end residues are part of each CDR3. The order of the fields is CDR3 length, clone size, D gene, V gene, J gene, CDR3 protein, CDR3 DNA. The D gene is left open where the match is weak. The size of a clone is reported for some rows only, either as once, few or many, or as a class for expanded clones.

len: 15; abundance: few; d_gene: .; v_gene: TRBV3-1/TRBV3-2; j_gene: TRBJ1-6; CDR3aa: CASSQDLSGSSPLHF; CDR3nt: TGTGCCAGCAGCCAAGATCTTTCGGGGAGTTCACCCCTCCACTTT
len: 13; abundance: .; d_gene: .; v_gene: TRBV30; j_gene: TRBJ1-2; CDR3aa: CAWSGGGYYGYTF; CDR3nt: TGTGCCTGGAGTGGGGGCGGGTACTATGGCTACACCTTC
len: 13; abundance: .; d_gene: .; v_gene: TRBV6-5; j_gene: TRBJ1-2; CDR3aa: CASLRDTGSGYTF; CDR3nt: TGTGCCAGCCTAAGGGACACGGGATCGGGCTACACCTTC
len: 15; abundance: .; d_gene: TRBD1; v_gene: TRBV19; j_gene: TRBJ1-5; CDR3aa: CASSRQGGSNQPQHF; CDR3nt: TGTGCCAGTAGTAGACAGGGAGGTAGCAATCAGCCCCAGCATTTT
len: 16; abundance: .; d_gene: TRBD2; v_gene: TRBV5-4; j_gene: TRBJ2-5; CDR3aa: CATRGELAGVKETQYF; CDR3nt: TGTGCCACCAGGGGGGAGCTAGCGGGGGTAAAAGAGACCCAGTACTTC
len: 14; abundance: few; d_gene: TRBD1; v_gene: TRBV18; j_gene: TRBJ2-7; CDR3aa: CASSPGQGPYEQYF; CDR3nt: TGTGCCAGCTCACCAGGACAGGGCCCCTACGAGCAGTACTTC
len: 12; abundance: few; d_gene: .; v_gene: TRBV19; j_gene: TRBJ1-5; CDR3aa: CASSFGTQPQHF; CDR3nt: TGTGCCAGTAGTTTCGGGACCCAGCCCCAGCATTTT
len: 14; abundance: .; d_gene: .; v_gene: TRBV7-6; j_gene: TRBJ2-3; CDR3aa: CASSPDYSTDTQYF; CDR3nt: TGTGCCAGCAGCCCAGACTATAGCACAGATACGCAGTATTTT
len: 13; abundance: .; d_gene: TRBD1; v_gene: TRBV5-4; j_gene: TRBJ1-2; CDR3aa: CASSSGTVYGYTF; CDR3nt: TGTGCCAGCAGCTCAGGGACAGTCTATGGCTACACCTTC
len: 12; abundance: .; d_gene: TRBD1; v_gene: TRBV6-5; j_gene: TRBJ2-3; CDR3aa: CASSPPGGTQYF; CDR3nt: TGTGCCAGCAGTCCACCAGGGGGTACGCAGTATTTT
len: 15; abundance: .; d_gene: .; v_gene: TRBV5-1; j_gene: TRBJ2-1; CDR3aa: CASSLAGGQRDEQFF; CDR3nt: TGCGCCAGCAGCTTGGCGGGGGGCCAGAGGGATGAGCAGTTCTTC
len: 15; abundance: few; d_gene: TRBD2; v_gene: TRBV5-4; j_gene: TRBJ2-3; CDR3aa: CASRYSGGSTDTQYF; CDR3nt: TGTGCCAGCAGATATAGCGGGGGGAGCACAGATACGCAGTATTTT
len: 14; abundance: .; d_gene: .; v_gene: TRBV19; j_gene: TRBJ1-4; CDR3aa: CASRQDSSREKLFF; CDR3nt: TGTGCCAGTAGACAGGACAGCAGTAGAGAAAAACTGTTTTTT
len: 14; abundance: .; d_gene: .; v_gene: TRBV5-1; j_gene: TRBJ2-7; CDR3aa: CASSLTQGWGEQYF; CDR3nt: TGCGCCAGCAGCTTAACTCAGGGTTGGGGCGAGCAGTACTTC
len: 14; abundance: .; d_gene: .; v_gene: TRBV19; j_gene: TRBJ1-1; CDR3aa: CASSITAMNTEAFF; CDR3nt: TGTGCCAGTAGTATAACAGCCATGAACACTGAAGCTTTCTTT
len: 16; abundance: once; d_gene: TRBD2; v_gene: TRBV9; j_gene: TRBJ2-5; CDR3aa: CASSGLAGGPQETQYF; CDR3nt: TGTGCCAGCAGTGGACTAGCGGGAGGGCCCCAAGAGACCCAGTACTTC
len: 17; abundance: .; d_gene: TRBD2; v_gene: TRBV3-1/TRBV3-2; j_gene: TRBJ2-5; CDR3aa: CASSQESGRTLQETQYF; CDR3nt: TGTGCCAGCAGCCAAGAGAGCGGGAGGACTCTCCAAGAGACCCAGTACTTC
len: 18; abundance: few; d_gene: .; v_gene: TRBV11-2; j_gene: TRBJ2-6; CDR3aa: CASSLIGQGISGANVLTF; CDR3nt: TGTGCCAGCAGCTTAATAGGGCAGGGGATCTCTGGGGCCAACGTCCTGACTTTC
len: 13; abundance: .; d_gene: .; v_gene: TRBV5-4; j_gene: TRBJ2-5; CDR3aa: CASSLRVGETQYF; CDR3nt: TGTGCCAGCAGTCTAAGGGTTGGAGAGACCCAGTACTTC
len: 13; abundance: .; d_gene: .; v_gene: TRBV2; j_gene: TRBJ2-7; CDR3aa: CASAKPQTYEQYF; CDR3nt: TGTGCCAGCGCCAAGCCCCAAACCTACGAGCAGTACTTC
len: 13; abundance: .; d_gene: .; v_gene: TRBV28; j_gene: TRBJ1-5; CDR3aa: CASSLGGAQPQHF; CDR3nt: TGTGCCAGCAGTTTAGGAGGGGCTCAGCCCCAGCATTTT
len: 13; abundance: .; d_gene: .; v_gene: TRBV19; j_gene: TRBJ1-4; CDR3aa: CAAGELHNEKLFF; CDR3nt: TGTGCCGCAGGGGAGTTGCATAATGAAAAACTGTTTTTT
len: 15; abundance: .; d_gene: TRBD2; v_gene: TRBV2; j_gene: TRBJ2-3; CDR3aa: CASSRLAGWPDTQYF; CDR3nt: TGTGCCAGCAGTAGATTAGCGGGATGGCCAGATACGCAGTATTTT
len: 14; abundance: .; d_gene: .; v_gene: TRBV11-2; j_gene: TRBJ2-4; CDR3aa: CASSLRVAKNIQYF; CDR3nt: TGTGCCAGCAGCCTGCGGGTAGCCAAAAACATTCAGTACTTC
len: 13; abundance: .; d_gene: .; v_gene: TRBV7-7; j_gene: TRBJ2-2; CDR3aa: CASSLAGAGELFF; CDR3nt: TGTGCCAGCAGCTTAGCGGGGGCCGGGGAGCTGTTTTTT
len: 15; abundance: once; d_gene: TRBD1; v_gene: TRBV9; j_gene: TRBJ1-5; CDR3aa: CASSVEGTVLQPQHF; CDR3nt: TGTGCCAGCAGCGTAGAAGGGACAGTACTACAGCCCCAGCATTTT